The rows below give T cell receptor beta chains drawn from one sample of a study of shared clonotypes between healthy human individuals. Profiled with immunoSEQ multiplex PCR; TCRdb holds only in-frame clones, not every one. The table has roughly 2 million clones, approximately 94% seen once. The sample comprised naive CD8+ T cells sorted from blood. The receptors originated from a man between 18 and 29 years old in good health. CDR3s include the opening cysteine and the closing phenylalanine or tryptophan. Each record gives: CDR3 DNA, CDR3 protein, clone size, J gene, V gene, D gene. A D gene is named only where the DNA matches it firmly. For some rows the clone size is stated as once, few or many, or as a class when expanded; others skip it.

CDR3 DNA: TGTGCCAGCAGCATAGCTGACAGGGGCAACATTCAGTACTTC; CDR3 protein: CASSIADRGNIQYF; clone size: .; J gene: TRBJ2-4; V gene: TRBV7-9; D gene: TRBD1
CDR3 DNA: TGCGCCAGCAGCCAGGAGACAGGGGTCGAGCAGTACTTC; CDR3 protein: CASSQETGVEQYF; clone size: .; J gene: TRBJ2-7; V gene: TRBV4-1; D gene: TRBD1
CDR3 DNA: TGTGCCAGCAGCCCCCCTCCAGAGGGCCGGGACGACGAGCAGTACTTC; CDR3 protein: CASSPPPEGRDDEQYF; clone size: .; J gene: TRBJ2-7; V gene: TRBV4-2; D gene: .
CDR3 DNA: TGTGCCAGCAGTGAAGGACTAGCGGCTTACAATGAGCAGTTCTTC; CDR3 protein: CASSEGLAAYNEQFF; clone size: .; J gene: TRBJ2-1; V gene: TRBV2; D gene: TRBD2
CDR3 DNA: TGCGCCAGCAGCCCCCTTGGCGTCGCCGGGGAGCTGTTTTTT; CDR3 protein: CASSPLGVAGELFF; clone size: once; J gene: TRBJ2-2; V gene: TRBV4-3; D gene: .
CDR3 DNA: TGTGCCAGCAGCCTCCGTCAGGGGGGGCAATCGGAAGAGCAGTACTTC; CDR3 protein: CASSLRQGGQSEEQYF; clone size: .; J gene: TRBJ2-7; V gene: TRBV11-1; D gene: .
CDR3 DNA: TGCGCCAGCAGTGACCAGGAGTTGCTTAGCGGAAAGGCCGGGGAGCTGTTTTTT; CDR3 protein: CASSDQELLSGKAGELFF; clone size: .; J gene: TRBJ2-2; V gene: TRBV10-1; D gene: .
CDR3 DNA: TGCGCCAGCAGCCATAAGGACGGGACAGCCTACGAGCAGTACTTC; CDR3 protein: CASSHKDGTAYEQYF; clone size: .; J gene: TRBJ2-7; V gene: TRBV4-1; D gene: TRBD1
CDR3 DNA: TGTGCCAGCAGTGAAATAGCGGGAGGGCCTCTGAACGAGCAGTACTTC; CDR3 protein: CASSEIAGGPLNEQYF; clone size: .; J gene: TRBJ2-7; V gene: TRBV27; D gene: TRBD2
CDR3 DNA: TGTGCCAGCAGCCCGAGGGAGAGGGCGGGGGAGCAGTACTTC; CDR3 protein: CASSPRERAGEQYF; clone size: .; J gene: TRBJ2-7; V gene: TRBV5-4; D gene: .
CDR3 DNA: TGTGCCAGCGATCCGGCAGCTAATAATTCACCCCTCCACTTT; CDR3 protein: CASDPAANNSPLHF; clone size: .; J gene: TRBJ1-6; V gene: TRBV5-8; D gene: .
CDR3 DNA: TGTGCCAGCAGTTCGGGACTATCGTACTACAATGAGCAGTTCTTC; CDR3 protein: CASSSGLSYYNEQFF; clone size: once; J gene: TRBJ2-1; V gene: TRBV27; D gene: TRBD2
CDR3 DNA: TGTGCCAGCAGCTTGGACAGGGGGCCCTACGAGCAGTACTTC; CDR3 protein: CASSLDRGPYEQYF; clone size: once; J gene: TRBJ2-7; V gene: TRBV5-4; D gene: TRBD1
CDR3 DNA: TGTGCCATCAGTGAGTCGACTAAAGGGGGTCTAGGGCAGCCCCAGCATTTT; CDR3 protein: CAISESTKGGLGQPQHF; clone size: .; J gene: TRBJ1-5; V gene: TRBV10-3; D gene: .
CDR3 DNA: TGTGCCATCTCTCCCGGGGCGTATAGCACAGATACGCAGTATTTT; CDR3 protein: CAISPGAYSTDTQYF; clone size: once; J gene: TRBJ2-3; V gene: TRBV6-1; D gene: .
CDR3 DNA: TGCGCCAGCAGCCAAGAACGGGCAGGGGATAACTATGGCTACACCTTC; CDR3 protein: CASSQERAGDNYGYTF; clone size: .; J gene: TRBJ1-2; V gene: TRBV4-1; D gene: .
CDR3 DNA: TGTGCCTGGAGTCCCGACAGGGGGAACACTGAAGCTTTCTTT; CDR3 protein: CAWSPDRGNTEAFF; clone size: .; J gene: TRBJ1-1; V gene: TRBV30; D gene: TRBD1
CDR3 DNA: TGTGCCAGCAGTGGGACATCCGGCTACACCTTC; CDR3 protein: CASSGTSGYTF; clone size: .; J gene: TRBJ1-2; V gene: TRBV6-1; D gene: .
CDR3 DNA: TGTGCCAGCAGCCCAACGGGACTAGCGGGGAACACCGGGGAGCTGTTTTTT; CDR3 protein: CASSPTGLAGNTGELFF; clone size: .; J gene: TRBJ2-2; V gene: TRBV5-6; D gene: TRBD2
CDR3 DNA: TGTGCCAGCAGCTTTCGGGGTGGGAATTCACCCCTCCACTTT; CDR3 protein: CASSFRGGNSPLHF; clone size: .; J gene: TRBJ1-6; V gene: TRBV5-4; D gene: .
CDR3 DNA: TGTGCCAGTAGTATGTGGCCGGAGAACACTGAAGCTTTCTTT; CDR3 protein: CASSMWPENTEAFF; clone size: once; J gene: TRBJ1-1; V gene: TRBV19; D gene: .
CDR3 DNA: TGTGCCAGCAGTGAAAGGGGACAGGGGGAAGTCCAAGAGACCCAGTACTTC; CDR3 protein: CASSERGQGEVQETQYF; clone size: .; J gene: TRBJ2-5; V gene: TRBV6-1; D gene: TRBD1
CDR3 DNA: TGTGCCAGCAGCTTAGCGCGAAGTTACGAGCAGTACTTC; CDR3 protein: CASSLARSYEQYF; clone size: .; J gene: TRBJ2-7; V gene: TRBV7-6; D gene: .
CDR3 DNA: TGTGCCAGCAGCGCCGTGGACAGCACCTACGAGCAGTACTTC; CDR3 protein: CASSAVDSTYEQYF; clone size: .; J gene: TRBJ2-7; V gene: TRBV5-6; D gene: .
CDR3 DNA: TGTGCCAGCAGCTTGGGACTAGCGGAGCTCAATGAGCAGTTCTTC; CDR3 protein: CASSLGLAELNEQFF; clone size: .; J gene: TRBJ2-1; V gene: TRBV5-6; D gene: TRBD2
CDR3 DNA: TGTGCCAGCAGTCCTGGACTAGGTCTCTCCTACAATGAGCAGTTCTTC; CDR3 protein: CASSPGLGLSYNEQFF; clone size: .; J gene: TRBJ2-1; V gene: TRBV27; D gene: TRBD2
CDR3 DNA: TGCGCCAGCAGCTTGATCCTAGCGGGGGCTGGGGCCAACGTCCTGACTTTC; CDR3 protein: CASSLILAGAGANVLTF; clone size: .; J gene: TRBJ2-6; V gene: TRBV5-1; D gene: TRBD2
CDR3 DNA: TGTGCCAGCAGCGCCGAAGATGAAAAACTGTTTTTT; CDR3 protein: CASSAEDEKLFF; clone size: .; J gene: TRBJ1-4; V gene: TRBV9; D gene: .
CDR3 DNA: TGTGCCATCCAGGCGGTATCCTACAATGAGCAGTTCTTC; CDR3 protein: CAIQAVSYNEQFF; clone size: .; J gene: TRBJ2-1; V gene: TRBV13; D gene: .
CDR3 DNA: TGTGCCATCAGTGACTCCACCGGGTCCCCCTACGAGCAGTACTTC; CDR3 protein: CAISDSTGSPYEQYF; clone size: .; J gene: TRBJ2-7; V gene: TRBV10-3; D gene: .
CDR3 DNA: TGTGCCAGCAGTTTAGTCGGAGCCGCGGGGGGCACAGATACGCAGTATTTT; CDR3 protein: CASSLVGAAGGTDTQYF; clone size: .; J gene: TRBJ2-3; V gene: TRBV27; D gene: TRBD2
CDR3 DNA: TGTGCCAGCAGCTCGCTAAGGGCCACTAACTATGGCTACACCTTC; CDR3 protein: CASSSLRATNYGYTF; clone size: .; J gene: TRBJ1-2; V gene: TRBV13; D gene: .
CDR3 DNA: TGTGCCACCGCCCCATCCTCAGATACGTCGAACACTGAAGCTTTCTTT; CDR3 protein: CATAPSSDTSNTEAFF; clone size: .; J gene: TRBJ1-1; V gene: TRBV5-6; D gene: .
CDR3 DNA: TGTGCCAGCAGTTACGGGGAAGGGAACATTCAGTACTTC; CDR3 protein: CASSYGEGNIQYF; clone size: .; J gene: TRBJ2-4; V gene: TRBV6-5; D gene: .
CDR3 DNA: TGTGCCAGCAGGGAGACAGGGTCCTATGGCTACACCTTC; CDR3 protein: CASRETGSYGYTF; clone size: few; J gene: TRBJ1-2; V gene: TRBV11-2; D gene: TRBD1
CDR3 DNA: TGTGCCAGCAGTGGAAGCGTCCCCTGGGAGACCCAGTACTTC; CDR3 protein: CASSGSVPWETQYF; clone size: .; J gene: TRBJ2-5; V gene: TRBV28; D gene: .
CDR3 DNA: TGTGCCAGCTCCCGGGGGGCCTCGGACCAAGAGACCCAGTACTTC; CDR3 protein: CASSRGASDQETQYF; clone size: .; J gene: TRBJ2-5; V gene: TRBV6-5; D gene: .
CDR3 DNA: TGTGCCACCAGCAGAGATCAAAGCTACGAGCAGTACTTC; CDR3 protein: CATSRDQSYEQYF; clone size: .; J gene: TRBJ2-7; V gene: TRBV15; D gene: .
CDR3 DNA: TGTGCCAGCAGCTTAGATTTAGAGGGGGCACACAATGAGCAGTTCTTC; CDR3 protein: CASSLDLEGAHNEQFF; clone size: .; J gene: TRBJ2-1; V gene: TRBV7-6; D gene: TRBD1
CDR3 DNA: TGTGCCAGCAGCTTAGACCTATCCCTGGGTCCGATAGGTTACGAGCAGTACTTC; CDR3 protein: CASSLDLSLGPIGYEQYF; clone size: few; J gene: TRBJ2-7; V gene: TRBV11-2; D gene: .
CDR3 DNA: TGTGCCAGTCAGTTGGGACAGTATAGCAATCAGCCCCAGCATTTT; CDR3 protein: CASQLGQYSNQPQHF; clone size: .; J gene: TRBJ1-5; V gene: TRBV19; D gene: TRBD1
CDR3 DNA: TGCAGCGTTGACAGGGGGTATGATGGCTACACCTTC; CDR3 protein: CSVDRGYDGYTF; clone size: once; J gene: TRBJ1-2; V gene: TRBV29-1; D gene: TRBD1
CDR3 DNA: TGTGCCACCAGCAGAGAGGGGACAGGGGGCTTCTATGGCTACACCTTC; CDR3 protein: CATSREGTGGFYGYTF; clone size: .; J gene: TRBJ1-2; V gene: TRBV15; D gene: TRBD1
CDR3 DNA: TGTGCCAGCAGCTTAAGTGTCAGTACTAACTATGGCTACACCTTC; CDR3 protein: CASSLSVSTNYGYTF; clone size: .; J gene: TRBJ1-2; V gene: TRBV7-9; D gene: .
CDR3 DNA: TGTGCCAGCAGTTCGACAGGGGGCGCGGAGGATGGCTACACCTTC; CDR3 protein: CASSSTGGAEDGYTF; clone size: .; J gene: TRBJ1-2; V gene: TRBV9; D gene: TRBD1
CDR3 DNA: TGCGCCAGCAGCCAAGATCCCCAGGGAGAGAACACCGGGGAGCTGTTTTTT; CDR3 protein: CASSQDPQGENTGELFF; clone size: .; J gene: TRBJ2-2; V gene: TRBV4-1; D gene: .
CDR3 DNA: TGTGCCATCGGGTTCGGCAATGAGCAGTTCTTC; CDR3 protein: CAIGFGNEQFF; clone size: .; J gene: TRBJ2-1; V gene: TRBV10-3; D gene: .
CDR3 DNA: TGTGCCAGCAGCTCTCAGGGGTCCGTTTATAATTCACCCCTCCACTTT; CDR3 protein: CASSSQGSVYNSPLHF; clone size: .; J gene: TRBJ1-6; V gene: TRBV5-6; D gene: .
CDR3 DNA: TGTGCTAGTGGTTTGGGGGGTGAAGCTTTCTTT; CDR3 protein: CASGLGGEAFF; clone size: few; J gene: TRBJ1-1; V gene: TRBV12-5; D gene: .
CDR3 DNA: TGTGCCAGCAGCCCGGGACAGCATAACACTGAAGCTTTCTTT; CDR3 protein: CASSPGQHNTEAFF; clone size: .; J gene: TRBJ1-1; V gene: TRBV5-4; D gene: TRBD1
CDR3 DNA: TGTGCCTGGAGTAGGTTCTCGGATGAGCAGTTCTTC; CDR3 protein: CAWSRFSDEQFF; clone size: few; J gene: TRBJ2-1; V gene: TRBV30; D gene: .
CDR3 DNA: TGTGCCAGCAGCGTAATCGGCACGGCCGGATCACCCCTCCACTTT; CDR3 protein: CASSVIGTAGSPLHF; clone size: .; J gene: TRBJ1-6; V gene: TRBV9; D gene: .
CDR3 DNA: TGTGCCAGCAGTAGGGACTGGGGTGAGGCGCACACCGGGGAGCTGTTTTTT; CDR3 protein: CASSRDWGEAHTGELFF; clone size: .; J gene: TRBJ2-2; V gene: TRBV7-6; D gene: .
CDR3 DNA: TGTGCCAGCAGTTCAGGTGACGCTCAGCCCCAGCATTTT; CDR3 protein: CASSSGDAQPQHF; clone size: .; J gene: TRBJ1-5; V gene: TRBV6-5; D gene: .
CDR3 DNA: TGTGCCAGCAGCTTATTGGTCGGGAGGGCCGACGAGCAGTACTTC; CDR3 protein: CASSLLVGRADEQYF; clone size: .; J gene: TRBJ2-7; V gene: TRBV11-2; D gene: TRBD2
CDR3 DNA: TGCGCCAGCAGTGAGCGGACAGGGGGCAACGGGGAGCTGTTTTTT; CDR3 protein: CASSERTGGNGELFF; clone size: .; J gene: TRBJ2-2; V gene: TRBV10-2; D gene: TRBD1
CDR3 DNA: TGTGCCAGTACCCCACGGCCCGGGACAGGCTCGTCAGATACGCAGTATTTT; CDR3 protein: CASTPRPGTGSSDTQYF; clone size: .; J gene: TRBJ2-3; V gene: TRBV19; D gene: TRBD1
CDR3 DNA: TGTGCCAGCAGTTCCGGACTAGGCAGCGAGCAGTACTTC; CDR3 protein: CASSSGLGSEQYF; clone size: .; J gene: TRBJ2-7; V gene: TRBV5-6; D gene: TRBD2
CDR3 DNA: TGTGCCATCAGTGAGGGTAGCAGCGCCGGCTACACCTTC; CDR3 protein: CAISEGSSAGYTF; clone size: .; J gene: TRBJ1-2; V gene: TRBV10-3; D gene: .